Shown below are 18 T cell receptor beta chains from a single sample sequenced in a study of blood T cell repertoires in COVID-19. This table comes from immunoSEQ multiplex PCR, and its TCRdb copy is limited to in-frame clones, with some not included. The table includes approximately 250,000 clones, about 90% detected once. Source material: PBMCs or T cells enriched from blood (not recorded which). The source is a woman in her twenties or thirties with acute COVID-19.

CDR3 coding DNA: TGTGCCAGCAGCCTTACAGGGTCGGCCACCGGGGAGCTGTTTTTT. Residues: CASSLTGSATGELFF. The chain uses TRBV7-6 and TRBJ2-2, with D maybe TRBD1 (6 bases). The V end lost 5 bases, the J end lost 4 bases, and 14 bases lay between the germline ends. The CDR3 contains 15 residues. The germline V gene has CDR1 SGHVS and CDR2 FNYEAQ.

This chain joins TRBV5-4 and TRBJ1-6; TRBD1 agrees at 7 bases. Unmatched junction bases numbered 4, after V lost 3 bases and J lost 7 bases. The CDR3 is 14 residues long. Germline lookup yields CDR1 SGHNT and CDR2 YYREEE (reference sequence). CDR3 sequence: CASSSDRINSPLHF. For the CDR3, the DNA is TGTGCCAGCAGCTCGGACAGGATCAATTCACCCCTCCACTTT.

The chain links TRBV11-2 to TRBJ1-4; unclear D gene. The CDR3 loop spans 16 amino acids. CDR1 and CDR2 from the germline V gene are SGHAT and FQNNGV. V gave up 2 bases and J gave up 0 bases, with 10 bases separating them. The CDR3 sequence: CASSLSGSATNEKLFF. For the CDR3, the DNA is TGTGCCAGCAGCTTATCTGGCAGCGCAACTAATGAAAAACTGTTTTTT.

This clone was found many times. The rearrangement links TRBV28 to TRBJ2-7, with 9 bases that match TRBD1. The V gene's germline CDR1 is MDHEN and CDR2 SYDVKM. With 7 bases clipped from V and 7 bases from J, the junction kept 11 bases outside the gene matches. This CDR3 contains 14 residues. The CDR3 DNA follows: TGTGCCAGCACTCCCGCCGGGACAGGGAGTGAGCAGTACTTC. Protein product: CASTPAGTGSEQYF.

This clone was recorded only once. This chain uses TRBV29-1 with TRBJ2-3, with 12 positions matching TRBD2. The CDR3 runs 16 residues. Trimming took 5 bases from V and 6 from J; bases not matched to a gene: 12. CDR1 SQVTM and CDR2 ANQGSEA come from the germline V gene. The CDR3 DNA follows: TGCAGCGTTTTTCCGACTAGCGGGGGTCGAGTTGATACGCAGTATTTT. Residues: CSVFPTSGGRVDTQYF.

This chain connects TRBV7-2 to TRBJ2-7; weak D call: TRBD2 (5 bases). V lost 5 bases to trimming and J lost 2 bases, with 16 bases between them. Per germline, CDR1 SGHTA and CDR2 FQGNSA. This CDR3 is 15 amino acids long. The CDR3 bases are TGTGCCAGCAGCCCTCTGGAGGCAGGTGCCTACGAGCAGTACTTC. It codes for CASSPLEAGAYEQYF.

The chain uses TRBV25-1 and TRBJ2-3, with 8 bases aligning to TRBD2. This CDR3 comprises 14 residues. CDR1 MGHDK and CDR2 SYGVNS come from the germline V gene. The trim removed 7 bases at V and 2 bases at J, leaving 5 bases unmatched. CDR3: CASTHSGNTDTQYF. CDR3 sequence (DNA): TGTGCCAGCACTCATAGCGGGAACACAGATACGCAGTATTTT.

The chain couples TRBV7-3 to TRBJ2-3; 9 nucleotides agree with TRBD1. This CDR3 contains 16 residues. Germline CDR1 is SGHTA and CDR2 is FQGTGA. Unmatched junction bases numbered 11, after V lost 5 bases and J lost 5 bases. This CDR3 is CASSPRPGQGRDTQYF. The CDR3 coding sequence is TGTGCCAGCAGCCCGCGTCCGGGACAGGGTAGAGATACGCAGTATTTT.

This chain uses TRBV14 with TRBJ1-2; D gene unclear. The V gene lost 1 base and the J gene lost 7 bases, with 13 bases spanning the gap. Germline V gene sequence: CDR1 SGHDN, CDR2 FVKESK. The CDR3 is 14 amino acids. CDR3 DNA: TGTGCCAGCAGCCAAGGACTGTCCTATGGTGGCTACACCTTC. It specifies CASSQGLSYGGYTF. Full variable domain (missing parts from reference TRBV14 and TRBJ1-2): EAGVTQFPSHSVIEKGQTVTLRCDPISGHDNLYWYRRVMGKEIKFLLHFVKESKQDESGMPNNRFLAERTGGTYSTLKVQPAELEDSGVYFCASSQGLSYGGYTFGSGTRLTVV.

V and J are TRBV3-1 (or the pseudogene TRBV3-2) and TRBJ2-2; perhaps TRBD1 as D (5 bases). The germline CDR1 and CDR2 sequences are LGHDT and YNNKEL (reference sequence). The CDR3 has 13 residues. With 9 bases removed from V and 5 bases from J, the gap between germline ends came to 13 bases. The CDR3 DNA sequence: TGTGCCAGTAGTACCGCAGGGACCGGGGAGCTGTTTTTT. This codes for CASSTAGTGELFF.

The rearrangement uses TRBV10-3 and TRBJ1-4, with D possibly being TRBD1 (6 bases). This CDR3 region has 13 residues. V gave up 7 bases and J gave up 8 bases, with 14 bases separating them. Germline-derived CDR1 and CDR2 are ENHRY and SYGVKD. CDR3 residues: CAITPGAGEKLFF. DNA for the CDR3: TGTGCCATCACCCCAGGGGCCGGCGAAAAACTGTTTTTT.

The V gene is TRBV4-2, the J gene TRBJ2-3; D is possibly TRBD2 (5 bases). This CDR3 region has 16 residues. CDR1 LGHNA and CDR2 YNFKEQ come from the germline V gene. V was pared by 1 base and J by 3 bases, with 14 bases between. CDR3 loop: CASSQGADWRTDTQYF. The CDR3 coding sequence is TGTGCCAGCAGCCAAGGGGCCGACTGGAGGACAGATACGCAGTATTTT.

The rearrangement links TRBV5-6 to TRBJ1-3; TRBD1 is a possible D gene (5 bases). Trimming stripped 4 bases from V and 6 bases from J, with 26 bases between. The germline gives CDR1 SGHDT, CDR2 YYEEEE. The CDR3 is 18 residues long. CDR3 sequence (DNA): TGTGCCAGCAGCCGTTGGTCACAGGCCAATAAGTATGCAAACACCATATATTTT. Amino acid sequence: CASSRWSQANKYANTIYF.

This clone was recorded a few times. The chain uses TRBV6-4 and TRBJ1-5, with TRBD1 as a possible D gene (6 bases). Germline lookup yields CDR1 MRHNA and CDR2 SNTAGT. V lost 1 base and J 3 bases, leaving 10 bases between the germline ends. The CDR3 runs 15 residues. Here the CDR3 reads CASSDFNRVNQPQHF. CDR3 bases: TGTGCCAGCAGTGACTTTAACAGGGTCAATCAGCCCCAGCATTTT.

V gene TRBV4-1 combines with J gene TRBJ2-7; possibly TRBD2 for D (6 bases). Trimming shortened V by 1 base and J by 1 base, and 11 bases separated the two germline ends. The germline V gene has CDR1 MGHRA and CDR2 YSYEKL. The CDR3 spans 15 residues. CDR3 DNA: TGCGCCAGCAGCCAAGTGCGGGACCGGTCCTACGAGCAGTACTTC. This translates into CASSQVRDRSYEQYF.

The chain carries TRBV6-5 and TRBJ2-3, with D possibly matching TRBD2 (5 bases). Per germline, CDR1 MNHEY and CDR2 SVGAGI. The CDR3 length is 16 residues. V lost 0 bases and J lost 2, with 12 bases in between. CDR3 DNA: TGTGCCAGCAGTTACTCAGAGGGTGTCCACACAGATACGCAGTATTTT. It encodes CASSYSEGVHTDTQYF.

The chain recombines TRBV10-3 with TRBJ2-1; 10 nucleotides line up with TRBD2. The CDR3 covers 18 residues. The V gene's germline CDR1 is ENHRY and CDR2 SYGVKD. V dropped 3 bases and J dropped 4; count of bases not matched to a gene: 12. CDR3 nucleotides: TGTGCCATCAGTGACCCTGAACCGGGACTAGCGAATTACAATGAGCAGTTCTTC. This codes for CAISDPEPGLANYNEQFF.

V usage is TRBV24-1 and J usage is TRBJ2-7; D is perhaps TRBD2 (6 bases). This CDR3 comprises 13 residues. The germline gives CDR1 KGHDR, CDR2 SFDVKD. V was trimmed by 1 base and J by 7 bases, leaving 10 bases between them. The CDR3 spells CATSDFRGGEQYF. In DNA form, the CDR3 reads TGTGCCACCAGTGATTTTAGGGGAGGTGAGCAGTACTTC.